This paragraph covers one T cell receptor (beta chain) sequence. Its antigen is unidentified. Mismatch with germline at one junction end may stem from a read error. The data stem from a study of breast tumors, draining lymph nodes, adjacent tissues. Study-level findings and limits: Most tumor T cells seemingly derive from lymph node, then expand in tumor.

MiXCR, run by TCRdb on the multiplex PCR reads, gives a single entry per CDR3 protein. The sample lists about 180,000 distinct CDR3 sequences, approximately 30% occurring once. The CDR3 has 16 amino acids. Germline V gene lookup returns CDR1 SGDLS and CDR2 YYNGEE. Samples came from axillary lymph nodes draining the breast cancer. The sequencing sample was made of axillary lymph node tissue. This receptor was taken from a female donor with breast cancer. Some clones in this sample may be carry-over from other donors' samples. V gene TRBV9 combines with J gene TRBJ2-5; 9 bases are shared with TRBD1. The CDR3 sequence is CASSTGTGLNQETRYF. Written as DNA, the CDR3 is TGTGCCAGCAGTACCGGGACAGGGTTAAACCAAGAGACCCGGTACTTC.